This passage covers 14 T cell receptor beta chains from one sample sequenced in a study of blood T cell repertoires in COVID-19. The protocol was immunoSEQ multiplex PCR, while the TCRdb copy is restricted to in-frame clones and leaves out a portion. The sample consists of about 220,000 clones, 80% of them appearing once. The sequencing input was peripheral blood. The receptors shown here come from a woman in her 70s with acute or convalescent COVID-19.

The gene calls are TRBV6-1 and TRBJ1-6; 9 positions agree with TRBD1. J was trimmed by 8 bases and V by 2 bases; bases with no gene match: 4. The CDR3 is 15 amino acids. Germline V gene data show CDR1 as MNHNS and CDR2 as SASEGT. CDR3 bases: TGTGCCAGCAGTGAATGGGGACAGGGCTATTCACCCCTCCACTTT. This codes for CASSEWGQGYSPLHF.

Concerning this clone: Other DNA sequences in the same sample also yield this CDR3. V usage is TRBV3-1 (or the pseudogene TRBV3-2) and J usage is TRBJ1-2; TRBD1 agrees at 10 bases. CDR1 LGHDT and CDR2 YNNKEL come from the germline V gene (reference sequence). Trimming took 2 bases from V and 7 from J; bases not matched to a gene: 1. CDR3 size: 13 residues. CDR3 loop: CASSQRDRGGYTF. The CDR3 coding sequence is TGTGCCAGCAGCCAACGGGACAGGGGTGGCTACACCTTC.

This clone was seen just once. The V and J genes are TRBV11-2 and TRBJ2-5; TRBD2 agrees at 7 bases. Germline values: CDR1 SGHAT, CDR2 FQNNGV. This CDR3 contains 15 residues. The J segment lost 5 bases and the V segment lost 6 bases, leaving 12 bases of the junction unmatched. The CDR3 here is CASSSPWGLSETQYF. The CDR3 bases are TGTGCCAGCAGTTCTCCCTGGGGACTAAGCGAGACCCAGTACTTC.

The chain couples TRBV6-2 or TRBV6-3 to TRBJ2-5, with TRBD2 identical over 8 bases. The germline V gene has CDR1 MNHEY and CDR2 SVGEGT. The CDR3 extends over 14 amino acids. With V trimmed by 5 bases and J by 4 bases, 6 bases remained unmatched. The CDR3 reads CASSNSGGRETQYF. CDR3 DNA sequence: TGTGCCAGCAGTAACAGCGGGGGAAGAGAGACCCAGTACTTC.

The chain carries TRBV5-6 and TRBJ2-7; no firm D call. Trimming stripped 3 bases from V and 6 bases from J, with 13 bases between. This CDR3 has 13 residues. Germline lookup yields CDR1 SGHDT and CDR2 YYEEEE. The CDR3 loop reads CASSSTLVVEQYF. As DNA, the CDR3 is TGTGCCAGCAGCTCTACGCTTGTTGTCGAGCAGTACTTC.

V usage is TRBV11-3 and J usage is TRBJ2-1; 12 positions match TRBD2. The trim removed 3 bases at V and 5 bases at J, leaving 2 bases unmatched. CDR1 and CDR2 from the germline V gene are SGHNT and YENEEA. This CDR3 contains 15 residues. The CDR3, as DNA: TGTGCCAGCAGCTTGACTAGCGGGGGAAACAATGAGCAGTTCTTC. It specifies CASSLTSGGNNEQFF.

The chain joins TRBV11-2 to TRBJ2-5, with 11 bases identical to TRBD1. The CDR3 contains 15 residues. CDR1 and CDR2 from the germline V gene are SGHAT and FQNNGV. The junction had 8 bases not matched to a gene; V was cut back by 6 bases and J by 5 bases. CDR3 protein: CASSWTGGIWETQYF. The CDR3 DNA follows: TGTGCCAGCAGTTGGACAGGGGGCATTTGGGAGACCCAGTACTTC.

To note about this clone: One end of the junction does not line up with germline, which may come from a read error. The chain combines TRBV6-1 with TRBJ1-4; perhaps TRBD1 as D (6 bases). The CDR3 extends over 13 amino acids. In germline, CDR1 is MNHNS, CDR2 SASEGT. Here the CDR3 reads CASREGGDEKLFF. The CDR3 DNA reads TGTGCCAGCAGGGAAGGGGGGGATGAAAAACTGTTTTTT.

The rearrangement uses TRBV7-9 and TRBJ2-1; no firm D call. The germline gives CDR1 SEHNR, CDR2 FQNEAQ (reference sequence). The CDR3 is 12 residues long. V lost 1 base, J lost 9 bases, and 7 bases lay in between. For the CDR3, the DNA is TGTGCCAGCAGCTTAGTCCTCAGTGAGCAGTTCTTC. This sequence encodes CASSLVLSEQFF.

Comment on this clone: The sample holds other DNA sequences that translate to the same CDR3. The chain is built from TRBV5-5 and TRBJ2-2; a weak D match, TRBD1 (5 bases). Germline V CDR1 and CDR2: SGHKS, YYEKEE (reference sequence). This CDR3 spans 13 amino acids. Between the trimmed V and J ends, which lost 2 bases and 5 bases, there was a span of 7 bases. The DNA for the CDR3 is TGTGCCAGCAGCTTCCGACAGACCGGGGAGCTGTTTTTT. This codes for CASSFRQTGELFF.

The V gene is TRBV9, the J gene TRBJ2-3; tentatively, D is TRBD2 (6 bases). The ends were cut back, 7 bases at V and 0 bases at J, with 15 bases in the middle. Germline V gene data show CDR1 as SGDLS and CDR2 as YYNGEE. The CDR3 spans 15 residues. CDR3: CASGVEGLSTDTQYF. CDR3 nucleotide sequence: TGTGCCAGCGGAGTGGAGGGACTTAGCACAGATACGCAGTATTTT.

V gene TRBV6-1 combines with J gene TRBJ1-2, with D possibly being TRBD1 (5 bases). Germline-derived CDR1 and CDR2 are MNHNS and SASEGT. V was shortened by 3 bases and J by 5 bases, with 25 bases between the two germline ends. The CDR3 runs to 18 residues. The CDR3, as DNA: TGTGCCAGCAGTGAGGGCGGCTCAGGGCGCCTGGGGCGTTATGGCTACACCTTC. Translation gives CASSEGGSGRLGRYGYTF.

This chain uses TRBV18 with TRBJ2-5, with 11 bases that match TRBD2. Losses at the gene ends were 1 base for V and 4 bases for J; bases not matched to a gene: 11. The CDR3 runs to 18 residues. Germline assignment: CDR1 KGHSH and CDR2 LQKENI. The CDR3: CASSPRSGGAAGAETQYF. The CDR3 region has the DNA TGTGCCAGCTCACCACGTAGCGGGGGGGCCGCCGGGGCAGAGACCCAGTACTTC.

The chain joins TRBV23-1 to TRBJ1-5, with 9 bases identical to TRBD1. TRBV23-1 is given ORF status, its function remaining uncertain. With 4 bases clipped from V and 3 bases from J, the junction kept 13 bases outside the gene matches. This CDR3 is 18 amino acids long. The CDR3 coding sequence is TGCGCCAGCAGTCGAATAATTCCTGACAGGGGGGACAATCAGCCCCAGCATTTT. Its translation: CASSRIIPDRGDNQPQHF.